What follows are 16 T cell receptor beta chains derived from one specimen sequenced in a study of breast tumors, draining lymph nodes, adjacent tissues. Breast cancer patients provided tissue from their axillary draining lymph nodes. TCRdb itself ran the multiplex PCR reads through MiXCR, one entry per CDR3 protein. Seen here are 130,000 or so distinct CDR3 sequences, 20% to 25% observed once, and the top ten hold under 3%. Sequences were obtained from axillary lymph node tissue. The source of these receptors is a female donor with breast cancer. Some clones in this sample may be carry-over from other donors' samples.

This clonotype appeared many times. This sequence joins TRBV28 and TRBJ1-6; no reliable D call. V was trimmed by 7 bases and J by 3 bases, leaving 10 bases between them. The germline V gene has CDR1 MDHEN and CDR2 SYDVKM. The CDR3 contains 14 residues. CDR3 sequence: CASTRALYNSPLHF. In nucleotides, the CDR3 is TGTGCCAGCACCCGGGCCCTCTATAATTCACCCCTCCACTTT.

This clonotype was detected many times. The chain employs TRBV7-8 and TRBJ1-5, with a possible D match to TRBD1 (6 bases). The V and J ends lost 3 bases and 4 bases respectively, with 10 bases between them. CDR3 length: 14 residues. Germline V gene lookup returns CDR1 SGHVS and CDR2 FQNEAQ. The DNA for the CDR3 is TGTGCCAGCAGCTTCAGGCAGGGGAATCAGCCCCAGCATTTT. It yields the protein CASSFRQGNQPQHF.

This clonotype showed up many times. The chain joins TRBV11-2 to TRBJ2-7; weak D call: TRBD1 (6 bases). This CDR3 contains 14 residues. CDR1 is SGHAT and CDR2 is FQNNGV in the germline V gene. V gave up 1 base and J gave up 8 bases, with 15 bases separating them. This chain's CDR3 is CASSLVFATGKQYF. The CDR3 DNA is TGTGCCAGCAGCTTAGTTTTTGCGACAGGAAAGCAGTACTTC.

Worth noting for this clonotype: A much more abundant neighbour one base away suggests this may be a read error. As the CDR3 is not closed by the conserved phenylalanine or tryptophan, this likely results from a read error. The chain carries TRBV19 and TRBJ2-7; the match to TRBD2 covers 11 bases. The CDR3 covers 16 residues. V was clipped by 4 bases and J by 1 base; unmatched bases: 6. CDR1 and CDR2 from the germline V gene are LNHDA and SQIVND (reference sequence). The CDR3 bases are TGTGCCAGTAGTAATGCCGGACTAGCGGGTTCCTACGAGCAGTACCTC. Its protein product is CASSNAGLAGSYEQYL.

This clonotype came up many times. V is TRBV5-6 and J is TRBJ2-2, with unresolved D. Trimming cost V 0 bases and J 0 bases, with 6 bases left between them. Germline V CDR1 and CDR2: SGHDT, YYEEEE. The CDR3 covers 15 residues. CDR3 nucleotides: TGTGCCAGCAGCTTGGACAACGCGAACACCGGGGAGCTGTTTTTT. This gives the protein CASSLDNANTGELFF.

This clonotype was counted many times. The rearrangement links TRBV2 to TRBJ2-7; 7 positions match TRBD1. The CDR3 sequence is 14 residues long. Germline CDR1 is SNHLY and CDR2 is FYNNEI. V lost 3 bases, J lost 0 bases, and 2 bases stayed unmatched. In DNA form, the CDR3 reads TGTGCCAGCAGTGAGGACAGGAACTCCTACGAGCAGTACTTC. As protein: CASSEDRNSYEQYF.

The chain combines TRBV28 with TRBJ2-7; 9 bases are shared with TRBD1. V shed 8 bases, J shed 5 bases, and the junction held 19 bases outside the gene matches. The CDR3 totals 17 residues. Germline V gene data show CDR1 as MDHEN and CDR2 as SYDVKM. DNA for the CDR3: TGTGCCAGCCTGCGAGTCAGTCACCCGGGACAGGGAGACGAGCAGTACTTC. Its protein product is CASLRVSHPGQGDEQYF. Looking up the rest from reference TRBV28 and TRBJ2-7 gives the full variable domain: DVKVTQSSRYLVKRTGEKVFLECVQDMDHENMFWYRQDPGLGLRLIYFSYDVKMKEKGDIPEGYSVSREKKERFSLILESASTNQTSMYLCASLRVSHPGQGDEQYFGPGTRLTVT.

The chain recombines TRBV28 with TRBJ2-1, with D perhaps being TRBD1 or TRBD2 (5 bases each). Germline values: CDR1 MDHEN, CDR2 SYDVKM. V was cut by 5 bases and J by 3 bases, with 17 bases left in between. The CDR3 contains 16 residues. The CDR3 sequence: CASSPLLRGGYNEQFF. The CDR3 coding sequence is TGTGCCAGCAGTCCCCTCCTTCGTGGGGGCTACAATGAGCAGTTCTTC. Together with reference TRBV28 and TRBJ2-1, the CDR3 gives the full variable domain: DVKVTQSSRYLVKRTGEKVFLECVQDMDHENMFWYRQDPGLGLRLIYFSYDVKMKEKGDIPEGYSVSREKKERFSLILESASTNQTSMYLCASSPLLRGGYNEQFFGPGTRLTVL.

Many counts were recorded for this clonotype. This rearrangement joins TRBV5-1 to TRBJ2-5, with TRBD2 matching 10 bases. Germline loops: CDR1 SGHRS, CDR2 YFSETQ. J lost 6 bases, V lost 1 base, and 15 bases had no gene match. The CDR3 length is 18 residues. The CDR3 DNA reads TGCGCCAGCAGCTTGTTGTCCCTAGCGGGAGTTTCTATGAAGACCCAGTACTTC. This gives the protein CASSLLSLAGVSMKTQYF.

This clonotype appeared many times. DNA of the CDR3: TGTGCCAGCAGCGTAGAGGCTAGCGGGAGGCGTACAGATACGCAGTATTTT. Its translation: CASSVEASGRRTDTQYF. V usage is TRBV9 and J usage is TRBJ2-3; 11 bases fit TRBD2. CDR1 is SGDLS and CDR2 is YYNGEE in the germline V gene. The V and J ends lost 0 bases and 3 bases, in that order; junction bases with no gene match: 6. This CDR3 is 17 amino acids long. Combining the CDR3 with reference TRBV9 and TRBJ2-3 gives the whole variable domain DSGVTQTPKHLITATGQRVTLRCSPRSGDLSVYWYQQSLDQGLQFLIQYYNGEERAKGNILERFSAQQFPDLHSELNLSSLELGDSALYFCASSVEASGRRTDTQYFGPGTRLTVL.

Remarks on this clonotype: A much larger clonotype is one base distant, so this may be a read error. This rearrangement joins TRBV12-3 or TRBV12-4 to TRBJ2-1; D gene ambiguous. The CDR3 length is 12 residues. CDR3 DNA sequence: TGTGCCAGCAGTTTATATGGTAATGAGCAGCTCTTC. Its protein product is CASSLYGNEQLF.

This clonotype has a count of ten or more. Here the CDR3 DNA reads TGTGCCAGCAGCTCCCGGACTAGCGGGCTCCAAGAGACCCAGTACTTC. Translating it yields CASSSRTSGLQETQYF. The chain joins TRBV7-2 to TRBJ2-5; 11 bases line up with TRBD2. With 4 bases clipped from V and 1 base from J, the junction kept 5 bases outside the gene matches. CDR3 length: 16 residues. Germline V gene data show CDR1 as SGHTA and CDR2 as FQGNSA.

This clonotype was seen only a few times. The chain recombines TRBV5-1 with TRBJ2-4; D might be TRBD2 (6 bases). Trimming removed 0 bases from V and 6 bases from J, with 13 bases in between. This CDR3 comprises 15 residues. Germline V gene lookup returns CDR1 SGHRS and CDR2 YFSETQ. The DNA of the CDR3 is TGCGCCAGCAGCTTGGCCGCGGGGCAGGGAAACATTCAGTACTTC. Encoded protein: CASSLAAGQGNIQYF.

This clonotype was recorded a few times. The rearrangement uses TRBV12-3 or TRBV12-4 and TRBJ1-2, with 11 bases aligning to TRBD1. The length of the CDR3 is 15 residues. V lost 4 bases, J lost 5 bases, and 6 bases stayed unmatched. CDR3 loop: CASSSPGQGVYGYTF. DNA of the CDR3: TGTGCCAGCAGTTCCCCGGGACAGGGGGTATATGGCTACACCTTC.

V gene TRBV7-9 combines with J gene TRBJ2-1; no reliable D call. This CDR3 comprises 11 residues. Germline CDR1 and CDR2: SEHNR and FQNEAQ (reference sequence). V was cut by 5 bases and J by 9 bases, with 8 bases left in between. The CDR3 loop reads CASSPNSEQFF. CDR3 nucleotide sequence: TGTGCCAGCAGCCCAAATAGTGAGCAGTTCTTC.

In this sample, this clonotype turned up many times. In nucleotides, the CDR3 is TGTGCCAGTAGTACCTCGGACAGGGTTGCAGATACGCAGTATTTT. Protein sequence: CASSTSDRVADTQYF. The chain links TRBV19 to TRBJ2-3; 8 nucleotides match TRBD1. Trimming took 4 bases from V and 4 from J; bases not matched to a gene: 7. This CDR3 is 15 amino acids long. Germline V gene data show CDR1 as LNHDA and CDR2 as SQIVND (reference sequence).